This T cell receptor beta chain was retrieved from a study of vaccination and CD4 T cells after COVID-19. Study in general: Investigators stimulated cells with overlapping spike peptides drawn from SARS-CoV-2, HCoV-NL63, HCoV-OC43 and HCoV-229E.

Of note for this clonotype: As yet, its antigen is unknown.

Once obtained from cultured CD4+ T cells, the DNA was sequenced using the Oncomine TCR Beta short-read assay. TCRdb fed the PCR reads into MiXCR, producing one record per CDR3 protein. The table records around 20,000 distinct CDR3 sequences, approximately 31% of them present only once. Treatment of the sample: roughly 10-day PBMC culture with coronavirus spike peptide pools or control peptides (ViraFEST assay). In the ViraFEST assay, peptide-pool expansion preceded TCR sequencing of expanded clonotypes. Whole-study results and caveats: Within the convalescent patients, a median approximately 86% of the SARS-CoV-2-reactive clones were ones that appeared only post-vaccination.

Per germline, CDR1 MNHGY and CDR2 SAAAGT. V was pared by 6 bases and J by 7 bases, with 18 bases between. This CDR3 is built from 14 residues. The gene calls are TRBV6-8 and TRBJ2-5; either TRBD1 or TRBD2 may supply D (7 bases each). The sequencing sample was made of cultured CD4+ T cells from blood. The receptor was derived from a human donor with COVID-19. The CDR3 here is CASSYRRGGGTQYF. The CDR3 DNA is TGTGCCAGCAGCTACCGCAGGGGGGGTGGGACCCAGTACTTC.